This T cell receptor (beta chain) was observed in a study of CD8 T cells in Susac syndrome. The authors sequenced TCR beta from blood CD8+ and CD4+ T cells. RNA was extracted with the RNeasy kit, and a quantity of 0.5 to 1 ug was reverse transcribed using random hexamers. TCRdb recomputed calls from the immunoSEQ multiplex PCR reads with MiXCR, one row per CDR3 protein. The table shows some 140,000 distinct CDR3 sequences, with 65% to 90% occurring only once. The V gene end was trimmed by 8 bases and the J gene end by 5 bases; junction bases not matched to a gene: 5. This CDR3 has 13 amino acids. The V gene's germline CDR1 is MNHEY and CDR2 SVGAGI. In this sample, this clonotype turned up a few times.

The TCR originated in a human donor with multiple sclerosis. The chain couples TRBV6-5 to TRBJ1-1; 10 nucleotides agree with TRBD1. Sequenced: CD8+ T cells from PBMCs. CDR3 region: CASCWTGGTEAFF. The CDR3 DNA reads TGTGCCAGCTGTTGGACAGGGGGAACTGAAGCTTTCTTT.